Listed here are 32 T cell receptor beta chains from one sample, sequenced in a study of blood T cell repertoires in COVID-19. TCRdb keeps only in-frame clones here, not all; method: immunoSEQ multiplex PCR. The data hold around 260,000 clones, with approximately 89% observed a single time. Sequenced input: peripheral blood. These receptors were taken from a woman between 65 and 79 years old with COVID-19, enrolled during active disease.

This CDR3 reads CASSLVFSGRPSSYNEQFF. Here the CDR3 DNA reads TGTGCCAGCAGCTTAGTCTTCAGCGGGAGGCCTAGCTCCTACAATGAGCAGTTCTTC. The chain carries TRBV7-9 and TRBJ2-1, with 9 bases lining up with TRBD2. The germline V gene encodes CDR1 SEHNR and CDR2 FQNEAQ (reference sequence). J lost 0 bases, V lost 1 base, and 10 bases had no gene match. The CDR3 runs to 19 residues.

J is TRBJ1-5 and V is TRBV30, with D uncertain. Trimming took off 2 bases at V and 0 bases at J, with 14 bases between the two ends. Germline values: CDR1 GTSNPN, CDR2 SVGIG (reference sequence). The CDR3 has 16 amino acids. Here the CDR3 reads CAWSPPYLYSNQPQHF. The CDR3 DNA reads as TGTGCCTGGAGTCCCCCTTATCTCTATAGCAATCAGCCCCAGCATTTT.

The V and J genes are TRBV11-3 and TRBJ2-1; D remains unclear. Between the trimmed V and J ends, which lost 0 bases and 8 bases, there was a span of 8 bases. From germline, CDR1 is SGHNT and CDR2 YENEEA. The CDR3 covers 13 residues. The CDR3 is CASSLDYRDEQFF. The CDR3 DNA sequence: TGTGCCAGCAGCTTAGATTACCGCGATGAGCAGTTCTTC.

The chain joins TRBV6-5 to TRBJ2-1; D is possibly TRBD1 (5 bases). CDR3 length: 14 residues. The V end was cut by 3 bases, the J end by 9 bases, with 15 bases between. Germline-derived CDR1 and CDR2 are MNHEY and SVGAGI. CDR3 protein: CASSYGASTAEQFF. In nucleotides, the CDR3 is TGTGCCAGCAGTTATGGGGCATCGACTGCTGAGCAGTTCTTC.

The rearrangement uses TRBV27 and TRBJ1-2; D call uncertain. The ends were cut back, 5 bases at V and 2 bases at J, with 9 bases in the middle. CDR3 size: 13 residues. From germline, CDR1 is MNHEY and CDR2 SMNVEV (reference sequence). As DNA, the CDR3 is TGTGCCAGCAGTCCTCTGGGCAACTATGGCTACACCTTC. Its protein is CASSPLGNYGYTF.

A note on this clone: The sample holds other DNA sequences that translate to the same CDR3. The gene calls are TRBV11-3 and TRBJ1-2; D gene uncertain. The germline V gene encodes CDR1 SGHNT and CDR2 YENEEA. V gave up 0 bases and J gave up 2 bases, with 7 bases separating them. The CDR3 covers 14 residues. The CDR3 DNA follows: TGTGCCAGCAGCTTAGAAGCCGGGAACTATGGCTACACCTTC. It specifies CASSLEAGNYGYTF. The complete variable domain, with remaining parts taken from reference TRBV11-3 and TRBJ1-2, reads EAGVVQSPRYKIIEKKQPVAFWCNPISGHNTLYWYLQNLGQGPELLIRYENEEAVDDSQLPKDRFSAERLKGVDSTLKIQPAELGDSAVYLCASSLEAGNYGYTFGSGTRLTVV.

This sequence joins TRBV7-3 and TRBJ2-1; possible D gene TRBD2, 5 bases. This CDR3 has 12 amino acids. Between the trimmed V and J ends, which lost 5 bases and 10 bases, there was a span of 12 bases. Looked up from germline, CDR1 is SGHTA and CDR2 is FQGTGA. The chain's CDR3 is CASSEGSGEQFF. For the CDR3, the DNA is TGTGCCAGCAGCGAAGGCAGCGGAGAGCAGTTCTTC.

The rearrangement joins TRBV6-5 to TRBJ1-2, with TRBD1 matching 8 bases. Unmatched junction bases numbered 7, after V lost 7 bases and J lost 6 bases. CDR1 is MNHEY, CDR2 SVGAGI, per germline. The CDR3 has 13 residues. The CDR3: CASIGQGAHGYTF. The CDR3 DNA is TGTGCCAGCATTGGGCAGGGGGCTCATGGCTACACCTTC.

The chain combines TRBV7-2 with TRBJ2-5; possibly TRBD2 for D (6 bases). The ends were cut back, 4 bases at V and 3 bases at J, with 18 bases in the middle. The germline V gene has CDR1 SGHTA and CDR2 FQGNSA. The CDR3 length is 16 residues. DNA of the CDR3: TGTGCCAGCAGCTCGCCGTGGAGGGAGAATGAAGAGACCCAGTACTTC. Amino acids: CASSSPWRENEETQYF. The whole variable domain, filled in from reference TRBV7-2 and TRBJ2-5, reads GAGVSQSPSNKVTEKGKDVELRCDPISGHTALYWYRQSLGQGLEFLIYFQGNSAPDKSGLPSDRFSAERTGGSVSTLTIQRTQQEDSAVYLCASSSPWRENEETQYFGPGTRLLVL.

This rearrangement joins TRBV4-2 to TRBJ2-5; the D gene is possibly TRBD2 (5 bases). Germline values: CDR1 LGHNA, CDR2 YNFKEQ. The V and J ends lost 3 bases and 1 base respectively, with 24 bases between them. This CDR3 is built from 19 residues. This chain's CDR3 is CASSHIKSGLGGFQETQYF. Here the CDR3 DNA reads TGTGCCAGCAGCCACATCAAATCCGGACTCGGCGGGTTCCAAGAGACCCAGTACTTC.

The rearrangement joins TRBV11-3 to TRBJ2-7; tentatively, D is TRBD2 (6 bases). The CDR3 spans 13 residues. Germline loops: CDR1 SGHNT, CDR2 YENEEA. With 4 bases removed from V and 3 bases from J, the gap between germline ends came to 10 bases. The CDR3 reads CASSWRAGYEQYF. The CDR3, as DNA: TGTGCCAGCAGCTGGCGAGCGGGCTACGAGCAGTACTTC.

This clone appeared once. This chain links TRBV10-3 with TRBJ2-1; no definite D call. V lost 0 bases to trimming and J lost 8 bases, with 11 bases between them. The CDR3 has 14 residues. Germline CDR1 reads ENHRY; CDR2 reads SYGVKD. The CDR3 is CAISESIMGHEQFF. For the CDR3, the DNA is TGTGCCATCAGTGAGTCGATAATGGGCCATGAGCAGTTCTTC.

This clone was counted a single time. This sequence joins TRBV6-6 and TRBJ1-1, with 8 bases that match TRBD1. V dropped 5 bases and J dropped 11; count of bases not matched to a gene: 7. From germline, CDR1 is MNHNY and CDR2 SVGAGI (reference sequence). The CDR3 contains 12 residues. The CDR3 loop reads CASSRQGSGAFF. The DNA for the CDR3 is TGTGCCAGCAGTCGACAGGGGAGCGGCGCTTTCTTT.

This chain joins TRBV19 and TRBJ2-7, with a possible D match to TRBD2 (5 bases). Trimming stripped 6 bases from V and 0 bases from J, with 12 bases between. The CDR3 has 14 residues. Germline V gives CDR1 LNHDA, CDR2 SQIVND (reference sequence). DNA of the CDR3: TGTGCCAGTAGAACCAACAGCGGCTCCTACGAGCAGTACTTC. Protein: CASRTNSGSYEQYF.

The chain carries TRBV21-1 and TRBJ2-3; the D call TRBD1 from the table was never checked on the DNA. TRBV21-1 is given as a pseudogene. The CDR3 sequence is 15 residues long. CDR3 in amino acids: CASSNGDNHRDTQYF. The CDR3 DNA follows: TGTGCCAGCAGCAACGGGGACAATCATAGGGATACGCAGTATTTT.

The genes are TRBV30 and TRBJ2-7; 7 bases map to TRBD2. J was trimmed by 2 bases and V by 3 bases; bases with no gene match: 4. This CDR3 has 13 amino acids. Germline V lookup: CDR1 GTSNPN, CDR2 SVGIG (reference sequence). CDR3 in amino acids: CAWRQSGTYEQYF. As DNA, the CDR3 is TGTGCCTGGAGACAGAGCGGGACCTACGAGCAGTACTTC.

The CDR3 sequence: CASSLTGEQFF. CDR3 nucleotide sequence: TGTGCCAGCAGCTTAACAGGGGAGCAGTTCTTC. The V gene is TRBV7-6, the J gene TRBJ2-1, with D tentatively TRBD1 (6 bases). CDR3 size: 11 residues. The V end was cut by 2 bases, the J end by 10 bases, with 6 bases between. Germline-derived CDR1 and CDR2 are SGHVS and FNYEAQ.

This rearrangement joins TRBV28 to TRBJ2-1; D is ambiguous. The V and J ends lost 4 bases and 6 bases respectively, with 28 bases between them. The CDR3 covers 19 residues. CDR1 is MDHEN and CDR2 is SYDVKM in the germline V gene. CDR3 sequence reads: CASSSPTRRHQSSPNEQFF. The CDR3 DNA reads TGTGCCAGCAGTTCCCCGACTCGCCGCCACCAAAGCTCACCCAATGAGCAGTTCTTC.

This rearrangement joins TRBV15 to TRBJ2-7, with D perhaps matching TRBD2 (6 bases). V was cut by 1 base and J by 5 bases, with 15 bases left in between. Germline V CDR1 and CDR2: LNHNV, YYDKDF (reference sequence). This CDR3 comprises 15 residues. Written as DNA, the CDR3 is TGTGCCACCAGCAGAGTGGGGGGTTGGTCGCACGAGCAGTACTTC. Encoded protein: CATSRVGGWSHEQYF.

This sequence joins TRBV11-3 and TRBJ2-3; TRBD2 matches at 11 bases. CDR3 size: 15 residues. CDR1 is SGHNT, CDR2 YENEEA, per germline. Trimming removed 5 bases from V and 4 bases from J; junction bases left unmatched: 5. This CDR3 is CASSQYSGRADTQYF. CDR3 in DNA: TGTGCCAGCAGCCAATATAGCGGGAGGGCAGATACGCAGTATTTT.

For the CDR3, the DNA is TGTGCCAGCAGTTACGTCGGAGATAATTCACCCCTCCACTTT. This translates into CASSYVGDNSPLHF. The chain employs TRBV6-2 or TRBV6-3 and TRBJ1-6; D remains unclear. The CDR3 covers 14 residues. Trimming stripped 2 bases from V and 5 bases from J, with 7 bases between. Germline CDR1 and CDR2: MNHEY and SVGEGT.

This chain connects TRBV15 to TRBJ2-6; D possibly corresponds to TRBD1 (5 bases). Looked up from germline, CDR1 is LNHNV and CDR2 is YYDKDF (reference sequence). The CDR3 has 16 residues. The V and J ends lost 2 bases and 2 bases respectively, with 10 bases between them. The DNA of the CDR3 is TGTGCCACCAGCAGATCAGGGTCTCCTGGGGCCAACGTCCTGACTTTC. Amino acid sequence: CATSRSGSPGANVLTF.

The chain has TRBV28 and TRBJ2-7; 11 positions agree with TRBD2. The CDR3 is 14 residues long. CDR1 MDHEN and CDR2 SYDVKM come from the germline V gene. The ends lost 6 bases at V and 9 bases at J; junction bases unmatched: 10. CDR3 sequence reads: CASRNRLAGRSQYF. For the CDR3, the DNA is TGTGCCAGCAGGAATAGACTAGCGGGAAGGTCGCAGTACTTC.

The chain is built from TRBV6-2 or TRBV6-3 and TRBJ2-2; TRBD2 aligns across 8 bases. The CDR3 length is 15 residues. Germline V gene sequence: CDR1 MNHEY, CDR2 SVGEGT. With 6 bases clipped from V and 5 bases from J, the junction kept 8 bases outside the gene matches. CDR3 loop: CASSTPGLGTGELFF. In nucleotides, the CDR3 is TGTGCCAGCAGCACGCCGGGACTAGGGACCGGGGAGCTGTTTTTT.

This sequence joins TRBV6-5 and TRBJ1-6; a weak D match, TRBD1 (6 bases). The CDR3 runs to 14 residues. V was shortened by 2 bases and J by 9 bases, with 11 bases between the two germline ends. CDR1 is MNHEY, CDR2 SVGAGI, per germline. CDR3 loop: CASSYGDNISPLHF. The DNA of the CDR3 is TGTGCCAGCAGTTACGGGGACAATATTTCACCCCTCCACTTT.

J is TRBJ2-3 and V is TRBV24-1; D remains unclear. There are 12 residues in the CDR3. The V gene's germline CDR1 is KGHDR and CDR2 SFDVKD. Trimming pared 6 bases from V and 2 bases from J, leaving 5 bases between. CDR3 coding DNA: TGTGCCACCAGTCGGTACACAGATACGCAGTATTTT. This translates into CATSRYTDTQYF.

The chain uses TRBV29-1 and TRBJ1-4; D is ambiguous. This CDR3 comprises 12 residues. The germline CDR1 and CDR2 sequences are SQVTM and ANQGSEA. V lost 7 bases, J lost 5 bases, and 11 bases lay in between. The CDR3 sequence is CSASGGNEKLFF. The DNA of the CDR3 is TGCAGCGCCTCCGGAGGGAATGAAAAACTGTTTTTT. The full variable domain, its missing parts supplied by reference TRBV29-1 and TRBJ1-4, is SAVISQKPSRDICQRGTSLTIQCQVDSQVTMMFWYRQQPGQSLTLIATANQGSEATYESGFVIDKFPISRPNLTFSTLTVSNMSPEDSSIYLCSASGGNEKLFFGSGTQLSVL.

V usage is TRBV18 and J usage is TRBJ2-1; D perhaps matches TRBD2 (5 bases). CDR1 is KGHSH and CDR2 is LQKENI in the germline V gene. The CDR3 is made up of 14 amino acids. V shed 0 bases and J shed 6 bases, with 9 bases lying between them. CDR3 bases: TGTGCCAGCTCACCACCAGCTAGCCTCAATGAGCAGTTCTTC. Its translation is CASSPPASLNEQFF.

The rearrangement joins TRBV5-1 to TRBJ1-2; perhaps TRBD1 as D (5 bases). The CDR3 covers 13 residues. V shed 4 bases and J shed 6 bases, with 13 bases lying between them. Germline V lookup: CDR1 SGHRS, CDR2 YFSETQ. CDR3 protein: CASSEAPGNGYTF. The CDR3, as DNA: TGCGCCAGCAGCGAGGCTCCAGGGAATGGCTACACCTTC.

J is TRBJ2-1 and V is TRBV14; 13 nucleotides line up with TRBD2. CDR1 is SGHDN and CDR2 is FVKESK in the germline V gene. V was pared by 4 bases and J by 9 bases, with 9 bases of the junction left unmatched. The CDR3 has 16 residues. CDR3 residues: CASSLLGLAGHSEQFF. The CDR3 DNA is TGTGCCAGCAGCCTCCTGGGACTAGCGGGACACAGTGAGCAGTTCTTC.

The chain joins TRBV7-9 to TRBJ1-2; TRBD1 matches at 8 bases. The germline CDR1 and CDR2 sequences are SEHNR and FQNEAQ (reference sequence). Trimming at V came to 5 bases and at J to 13 bases, leaving 18 bases not matched to a gene. The CDR3 has 15 residues. The CDR3: CASSRETGEGRDLTF. CDR3 bases: TGTGCCAGCAGCAGAGAGACAGGGGAAGGACGCGATCTCACCTTC. Drawing the rest from reference TRBV7-9 and TRBJ1-2, the complete variable domain is DTGVSQNPRHKITKRGQNVTFRCDPISEHNRLYWYRQTLGQGPEFLTYFQNEAQLEKSRLLSDRFSAERPKGSFSTLEIQRTEQGDSAMYLCASSRETGEGRDLTFGSGTRLTVV.

The chain employs TRBV2 and TRBJ2-1; 13 bases match TRBD2. V gave up 8 bases and J gave up 7 bases; unmatched junction bases: 5. This CDR3 region has 14 residues. The germline V gene has CDR1 SNHLY and CDR2 FYNNEI. This chain's CDR3 is CASGRTSGSNEQFF. DNA of the CDR3: TGTGCCAGCGGTCGGACTAGCGGGAGTAATGAGCAGTTCTTC. Combining the CDR3 with reference TRBV2 and TRBJ2-1 gives the whole variable domain EPEVTQTPSHQVTQMGQEVILRCVPISNHLYFYWYRQILGQKVEFLVSFYNNEISEKSEIFDDQFSVERPDGSNFTLKIRSTKLEDSAMYFCASGRTSGSNEQFFGPGTRLTVL.